These 25 T cell receptor beta chains share one sample of origin, sequenced in a study of T cells in Graves' hyperthyroidism and ophthalmopathy. TCR beta CDR3 sequences were amplified from RNA transcripts. The HTBI primer set served for first-round RT-PCR of the TCR CDR3. One entry per CDR3 protein, called by TCRdb with MiXCR from the multiplex PCR reads. The sample holds about 400,000 distinct CDR3 sequences; 15% to 19% are singletons and the top ten take over 7.5%. Sequencing was carried out using blood. The receptors come from a woman aged 18 to 35 with Graves' hyperthyroidism.

The chain uses TRBV6-5 and TRBJ1-1, with D unresolved. The length of the CDR3 is 15 residues. The germline V gene encodes CDR1 MNHEY and CDR2 SVGAGI. V lost 0 bases to trimming and J lost 1 base, with 9 bases between them. CDR3 bases: TGTGCCAGCAGTTACTCTTTTCAGCAGAACACTGAAGCTTTCTTT. It codes for CASSYSFQQNTEAFF.

This clonotype has ten or more counts. This rearrangement joins TRBV11-3 to TRBJ2-1, with 10 bases aligning to TRBD2. J was trimmed by 1 base and V by 5 bases; bases with no gene match: 8. Germline V CDR1 and CDR2: SGHNT, YENEEA. The CDR3 spans 17 residues. The CDR3 spells CASSARTSGLSYNEQFF. CDR3 sequence (DNA): TGTGCCAGCAGCGCCCGGACTAGCGGTCTTTCCTACAATGAGCAGTTCTTC.

This clonotype appeared many times. This chain connects TRBV7-2 to TRBJ2-7; D ambiguous. The germline gives CDR1 SGHTA, CDR2 FQGNSA. This CDR3 has 14 amino acids. V lost 2 bases to trimming and J lost 7 bases, with 15 bases between them. The CDR3, as DNA: TGTGCCAGCAGCTTATCCCCCGGCACTTCAGAGCAGTACTTC. Translating gives CASSLSPGTSEQYF. Complete variable domain (other parts from reference TRBV7-2 and TRBJ2-7): GAGVSQSPSNKVTEKGKDVELRCDPISGHTALYWYRQSLGQGLEFLIYFQGNSAPDKSGLPSDRFSAERTGGSVSTLTIQRTQQEDSAVYLCASSLSPGTSEQYFGPGTRLTVT.

This clonotype was seen repeatedly, ten times or more. The rearrangement links TRBV5-6 to TRBJ2-3; 11 bases line up with TRBD2. The J segment lost 5 bases and the V segment lost 0 bases, leaving 2 bases of the junction unmatched. Looked up from germline, CDR1 is SGHDT and CDR2 is YYEEEE. The CDR3 totals 15 residues. In nucleotides, the CDR3 is TGTGCCAGCAGCTTGGCACTAGCGGGGGTAGATACGCAGTATTTT. This codes for CASSLALAGVDTQYF. Full variable domain (outside the CDR3, taken from reference TRBV5-6 and TRBJ2-3): DAGVTQSPTHLIKTRGQQVTLRCSPKSGHDTVSWYQQALGQGPQFIFQYYEEEERQRGNFPDRFSGHQFPNYSSELNVNALLLGDSALYLCASSLALAGVDTQYFGPGTRLTVL.

The chain employs TRBV25-1 and TRBJ1-4; D is perhaps TRBD1 (6 bases). The CDR3 spans 16 residues. V was pared by 1 base and J by 3 bases, with 12 bases between. Germline V gene sequence: CDR1 MGHDK, CDR2 SYGVNS. The CDR3 DNA follows: TGTGCCAGCAGTGAATCAGTACAGGGAGCTAATGAAAAACTGTTTTTT. This gives the protein CASSESVQGANEKLFF.

This clonotype was counted ten times or more. The V gene is TRBV27, the J gene TRBJ2-1; TRBD2 matches at 8 bases. Germline CDR1 reads MNHEY; CDR2 reads SMNVEV (reference sequence). V trimming: 8 bases; J trimming: 3 bases; junction bases outside the gene matches: 12. The CDR3 runs 16 residues. The CDR3 nucleotides are TGTGCCAGCTCCCCGCGGACTAGCCACTTCTACAATGAGCAGTTCTTC. It codes for CASSPRTSHFYNEQFF.

This clonotype was found many times. In nucleotides, the CDR3 is TGCAGCGCCTCAGCAGGGATGAGTGAAGCTTTCTTT. This gives the protein CSASAGMSEAFF. The gene calls are TRBV29-1 and TRBJ1-1; tentatively, D is TRBD1 (5 bases). CDR3 size: 12 residues. Germline CDR1 is SQVTM and CDR2 is ANQGSEA. Trimming pared 7 bases from V and 7 bases from J, leaving 16 bases between. The whole variable domain, remainder taken from reference TRBV29-1 and TRBJ1-1, is SAVISQKPSRDICQRGTSLTIQCQVDSQVTMMFWYRQQPGQSLTLIATANQGSEATYESGFVIDKFPISRPNLTFSTLTVSNMSPEDSSIYLCSASAGMSEAFFGQGTRLTVV.

This clonotype was picked up many times. This chain joins TRBV2 and TRBJ2-3, with 9 bases fitting TRBD2. J lost 2 bases, V lost 8 bases, and 8 bases had no gene match. CDR1 and CDR2 from the germline V gene are SNHLY and FYNNEI. CDR3 length: 15 residues. In DNA form, the CDR3 reads TGTGCCAGCCGGAGGCTAGCGGGGCCCACAGATACGCAGTATTTT. It encodes CASRRLAGPTDTQYF.

This clonotype was counted at least ten times. The V and J genes are TRBV5-1 and TRBJ1-6; TRBD1 matches 7 bases. V shed 4 bases and J 6 bases; nucleotides not matched to a gene: 7. The CDR3 covers 15 residues. CDR1 and CDR2 (germline): SGHRS, YFSETQ. The CDR3 protein is CASSINGQVNSPLHF. CDR3 nucleotides: TGCGCCAGCAGCATAAATGGACAGGTTAATTCACCCCTCCACTTT.

The chain links TRBV6-2 or TRBV6-3 to TRBJ2-2, with TRBD1 matching over 8 bases. This CDR3 is built from 18 residues. The germline gives CDR1 MNHEY, CDR2 SVGEGT. V was clipped by 2 bases and J by 2 bases; unmatched bases: 10. The CDR3 reads CASSYPSDRVDNTGELFF. The CDR3 DNA sequence: TGTGCCAGCAGTTACCCCTCGGACAGGGTCGATAACACCGGGGAGCTGTTTTTT.

This clonotype was counted ten times or more. V gene TRBV3-1 combines with J gene TRBJ2-7, with D possibly being TRBD2 (5 bases). With 0 bases removed from V and 6 bases from J, the gap between germline ends came to 12 bases. This CDR3 has 14 residues. Germline V lookup: CDR1 LGHDT, CDR2 YNNKEL (reference sequence). CDR3 DNA sequence: TGTGCCAGCAGCCAAGATCCGAGTGCGGGCGAGCAGTACTTC. Its translation is CASSQDPSAGEQYF.

On this clonotype itself: This may arise from a read error, as a much more abundant clone is one base away. This chain connects TRBV5-6 to TRBJ2-7; maybe TRBD2 (5 bases). The CDR3 runs 12 residues. From germline, CDR1 is SGHDT and CDR2 YYEEEE. In DNA form, the CDR3 reads TGTGCCAGCGGCTTATCCCCGGGGGAGCAGTACTTC. Protein: CASGLSPGEQYF.

This clonotype was detected many times. The rearrangement links TRBV6-1 to TRBJ2-2; TRBD2 agrees at 11 bases. Germline loops: CDR1 MNHNS, CDR2 SASEGT. V shed 8 bases and J 3 bases; nucleotides not matched to a gene: 8. This CDR3 spans 16 amino acids. CDR3 region: CASQTLAGGYTGELFF. The CDR3 nucleotides are TGTGCCAGCCAGACTCTAGCGGGGGGATACACCGGGGAGCTGTTTTTT.

This clonotype has ten or more counts. This chain uses TRBV6-6 with TRBJ1-5, with 12 bases aligning to TRBD1. The ends lost 3 bases at V and 7 bases at J; junction bases unmatched: 7. This CDR3 region has 16 residues. CDR1 MNHNY and CDR2 SVGAGI come from the germline V gene (reference sequence). The DNA for the CDR3 is TGTGCCAGCAGTTATTCCGGGACAGGGGGCTCACAGCCCCAGCATTTT. Translation: CASSYSGTGGSQPQHF.

The table lists this clonotype with many counts. This chain joins TRBV19 and TRBJ2-7; possibly TRBD2 for D (5 bases). V dropped 6 bases and J dropped 0 bases, with 12 bases sitting between them. The CDR3 runs to 14 residues. Germline V lookup: CDR1 LNHDA, CDR2 SQIVND (reference sequence). The CDR3: CASSSSAGSYEQYF. Written as DNA, the CDR3 is TGTGCCAGTAGCTCCAGTGCGGGCTCCTACGAGCAGTACTTC.

This clonotype was seen at least ten times. The chain has TRBV20-1 and TRBJ1-5, with 10 bases that match TRBD1. V lost 4 bases, J lost 7 bases, and 10 bases stayed unmatched. There are 15 residues in the CDR3. From germline, CDR1 is DFQATT and CDR2 SNEGSKA (reference sequence). The CDR3 DNA follows: TGCAGTGCTATATCCGGGACAGGGGTCGAGCAGCCCCAGCATTTT. It codes for CSAISGTGVEQPQHF.

This clonotype occurred many times. V and J are TRBV7-2 and TRBJ2-7, with TRBD2 identical over 7 bases. Germline V gives CDR1 SGHTA, CDR2 FQGNSA. J gave up 5 bases and V 2 bases, and 6 bases lay outside the gene matches. The length of the CDR3 is 14 residues. The CDR3 spells CASSLMTSSHEQYF. CDR3 nucleotide sequence: TGTGCCAGCAGCTTAATGACTAGCAGCCACGAGCAGTACTTC. The variable domain in full, with the rest retrieved from reference TRBV7-2 and TRBJ2-7, is GAGVSQSPSNKVTEKGKDVELRCDPISGHTALYWYRQSLGQGLEFLIYFQGNSAPDKSGLPSDRFSAERTGGSVSTLTIQRTQQEDSAVYLCASSLMTSSHEQYFGPGTRLTVT.

Turning to this clonotype: A much larger clone sits a single nucleotide away, making a read error possible. V is TRBV12-3 or TRBV12-4 and J is TRBJ2-7; 9 bases align to TRBD1. The CDR3 sequence is 14 residues long. Trimming at V came to 8 bases and at J to 0 bases, leaving 5 bases not matched to a gene. CDR3 protein: CASGTGGLSYEQYF. CDR3 sequence (DNA): TGTGCCAGCGGCACAGGGGGCCTCTCCTACGAGCAGTACTTC.

The gene calls are TRBV20-1 and TRBJ1-5; D possibly corresponds to TRBD1 (6 bases). The germline gives CDR1 DFQATT, CDR2 SNEGSKA (reference sequence). The germline V and J ends were trimmed by 0 bases and 6 bases, with 9 bases remaining between them. The CDR3 totals 13 residues. CDR3 sequence reads: CSARETGRQPQHF. In DNA form, the CDR3 reads TGCAGTGCTAGAGAGACAGGTCGTCAGCCCCAGCATTTT.

This clonotype was seen ten or more times. V is TRBV18 and J is TRBJ2-1, with a weak D call TRBD2 (6 bases). Germline assignment: CDR1 KGHSH and CDR2 LQKENI. The CDR3 has 16 residues. Trimming shortened V by 1 base and J by 3 bases, and 13 bases separated the two germline ends. This chain's CDR3 is CASSPQASVNYNEQFF. Written as DNA, the CDR3 is TGTGCCAGCTCACCACAGGCTAGCGTCAACTACAATGAGCAGTTCTTC. The whole variable domain, filled in from reference TRBV18 and TRBJ2-1, reads NAGVMQNPRHLVRRRGQEARLRCSPMKGHSHVYWYRQLPEEGLKFMVYLQKENIIDESGMPKERFSAEFPKEGPSILRIQQVVRGDSAAYFCASSPQASVNYNEQFFGPGTRLTVL.

This clonotype was counted a few times. The J gene is TRBJ1-4, the V gene TRBV2; D call uncertain. The germline V and J ends were trimmed by 3 bases and 3 bases, with 11 bases remaining between them. This CDR3 has 15 amino acids. The germline V gene has CDR1 SNHLY and CDR2 FYNNEI. In DNA form, the CDR3 reads TGTGCCAGCAGTGAGTTAGGGCTCCCTAATGAAAAACTGTTTTTT. Amino acids: CASSELGLPNEKLFF.

This chain connects TRBV19 to TRBJ2-1; D tentatively reads TRBD1 or TRBD2 (5 bases each). CDR3 length: 15 residues. V lost 3 bases and J 5 bases, leaving 14 bases between the germline ends. Germline V lookup: CDR1 LNHDA, CDR2 SQIVND (reference sequence). CDR3 nucleotide sequence: TGTGCCAGTAGTATCGACGAGGGGCATAACAATGAGCAGTTCTTC. Residues: CASSIDEGHNNEQFF.

This clonotype was found many times. The chain couples TRBV20-1 to TRBJ2-7; the match to TRBD2 covers 11 bases. The V segment lost 1 base and the J segment 1 base; nucleotides outside the gene matches: 3. CDR1 and CDR2 (germline): DFQATT, SNEGSKA (reference sequence). This CDR3 is built from 15 residues. CDR3 amino acids: CSARALAGGSYEQYF. The CDR3 region has the DNA TGCAGTGCTAGAGCCCTAGCGGGGGGTTCCTACGAGCAGTACTTC.

The sample holds many counts of this clonotype. The CDR3 sequence is CASSQETRGENDTQYF. For the CDR3, the DNA is TGTGCCAGCAGCCAAGAGACCCGGGGAGAAAATGATACGCAGTATTTT. The rearrangement links TRBV3-1 to TRBJ2-3; D might be TRBD2 (5 bases). Germline-derived CDR1 and CDR2 are LGHDT and YNNKEL (reference sequence). There are 16 residues in the CDR3. V lost 0 bases to trimming and J lost 6 bases, with 16 bases between them.

This chain connects TRBV12-3 or TRBV12-4 to TRBJ2-1, with TRBD2 matching 10 bases. The CDR3 totals 16 residues. J lost 3 bases, V lost 7 bases, and 9 bases had no gene match. CDR3 in DNA: TGTGCCAGCACTATCTTAGCGGGGGGCTACTACAATGAGCAGTTCTTC. This gives the protein CASTILAGGYYNEQFF.